The clone carrying this TCR beta chain was seen once. Its target is unknown. Since all of the isolated RNA was reverse transcribed, expressed TCRB transcripts were what got sequenced. Profiling relied on immunoSEQ multiplex PCR, and the TCRdb table lists in-frame clones only, not all of them. The table includes 140,000 to 150,000 clones, about 51% detected once. Isolation of CD4+ naive, central memory, regulatory and stem cell-like memory cells was achieved by sorting via CD45RO/CCR7/CD25/CD127/CD95/CD27. The germline V gene encodes CDR1 MDHEN and CDR2 SYDVKM. This CDR3 has 14 amino acids. V shed 6 bases and J shed 3 bases, with 14 bases lying between them. This specimen comes from a study of beta chain features in type 1 diabetes. Study summary: Cell yields, gender and age were comparable in patients and healthy donors.

Study-level points and caveats: TCRB repertoires of naive, central memory and Treg cells appeared more similar among patients than among healthy donors. Diminished insertions and augmented deletions at VDJ junctions characterized type 1 diabetes patients.

This TCR was sampled from a man in his late teens or twenties in good health. J is TRBJ1-2 and V is TRBV28; D is possibly TRBD1 (6 bases). Sequencing used Tregs from blood. The CDR3, as DNA: TGTGCCAGCAGAAAAACAGGGTCCGACTATGGCTACACCTTC. Translation gives CASRKTGSDYGYTF.